This T cell receptor (beta chain) was documented in a study of cytomegalovirus exposure and HLA in healthy donors. Study-wide findings and caveats: Per published reports, the classifier diagnosed cytomegalovirus status with high specificity and sensitivity. Most TCR sequences showed up rarely, but some public TCRs showed up in many donors.

Repertoires were generated with immunoSEQ multiplex PCR, while TCRdb's copy carries only in-frame clones and drops some. The table lists 90,000 to 130,000 clones, approximately 85% of them singletons. Concerning this clone itself: Its antigen is currently unknown.

V dropped 1 base and J dropped 4; count of bases not matched to a gene: 6. The CDR3 is 16 amino acids. Germline-derived CDR1 and CDR2 are LGHNT and FRNRAP. V and J are TRBV12-5 and TRBJ2-2, with 7 nucleotides matching TRBD1. Sequenced input: PBMCs. The sequence came from a woman aged 18-29 years in good health and CMV-seronegative. CDR3 nucleotides: TGTGCTAGTGGTTTGGCTTGGGACAGTCCCACCGGGGAGCTGTTTTTT. Translating it yields CASGLAWDSPTGELFF.